This TCR beta chain was recorded in a study of cytomegalovirus exposure and HLA in healthy donors. Study-level background: There were approximately 400 genotyped donors. Of these, roughly 82% fell in the genetic ancestry cluster associated with self-reported Caucasian donors.

With regard to this clone: The antigen remains unidentified.

Germline loops: CDR1 SQVTM, CDR2 ANQGSEA. Trimming took 5 bases from V and 4 from J; bases not matched to a gene: 4. The CDR3 consists of 15 residues. PCR involved 60 Vbeta and 13 Jbeta primers. Clones were read by immunoSEQ multiplex PCR, and TCRdb kept only the in-frame ones, dropping some. Here the sample spans about 140,000 clones, about four fifths being singletons. Study-wide points: Among TCR sequences, most were rare, though some public TCRs appeared in many donors. There were some V segments, including TRBV6-2 and TRBV6-3, excluded as indistinguishable.

This chain links TRBV29-1 with TRBJ2-2, with 13 bases identical to TRBD2. The specimen was PBMCs. This receptor was identified in a man in his thirties or forties in good health. The CDR3 DNA reads as TGCAGCGTTCGGACTAGCGGGAGAGTCACCGGGGAGCTGTTTTTT. Its translation is CSVRTSGRVTGELFF.